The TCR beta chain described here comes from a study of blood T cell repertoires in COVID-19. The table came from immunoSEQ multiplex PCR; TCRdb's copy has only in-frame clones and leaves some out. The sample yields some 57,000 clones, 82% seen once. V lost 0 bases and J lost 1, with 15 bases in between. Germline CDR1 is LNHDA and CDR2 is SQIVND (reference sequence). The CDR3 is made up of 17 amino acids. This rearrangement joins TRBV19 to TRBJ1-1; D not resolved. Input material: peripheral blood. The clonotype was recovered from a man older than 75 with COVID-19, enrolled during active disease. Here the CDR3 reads CASSIEPGAASNTEAFF. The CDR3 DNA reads TGTGCCAGTAGTATAGAGCCGGGTGCGGCCTCGAACACTGAAGCTTTCTTT. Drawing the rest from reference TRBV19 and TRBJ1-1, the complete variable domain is DGGITQSPKYLFRKEGQNVTLSCEQNLNHDAMYWYRQDPGQGLRLIYYSQIVNDFQKGDIAEGYSVSREKKESFPLTVTSAQKNPTAFYLCASSIEPGAASNTEAFFGQGTRLTVV.